This T cell receptor beta chain was profiled in a study of OX40 agonist ivuxolimab in advanced cancers. Study observations and caveats: Dose levels from 0.1 to 3.0 mg/kg saw CD4+ and CD8+ blood T cells expand clonally by week 6. CD8+ T cells showed, on average, more clonal expansion than CD4+ cells.

Germline V gene data show CDR1 as SGHRS and CDR2 as YFSETQ. The V and J ends lost 5 bases and 3 bases respectively, with 7 bases between them. This CDR3 spans 12 amino acids. TCRdb's copy holds only in-frame clones and misses some; the assay was immunoSEQ multiplex PCR. The sample yields 77,000 or so clones, about 89% seen once. Prior autoimmune disease or systemic immunosuppression barred patients. As regards this clone: Its matching antigen is unknown. The sample holds other DNA sequences that translate to the same CDR3.

The TCR comes from an adult with an advanced solid tumor such as melanoma, head and neck, liver or kidney cancer. The sequencing here drew on CD4+ or CD8+ T cells sorted from blood, taken in a trial of the OX40 agonist ivuxolimab. This chain links TRBV5-1 with TRBJ2-3; D ambiguous. The CDR3 protein is CASRLETDTQYF. CDR3 DNA sequence: TGCGCCAGCAGGTTAGAGACAGATACGCAGTATTTT.